This is a list of T cell receptor beta chains from one sample in a study of blood T cells in healthy people across ages. MiXCR was run by TCRdb on the 5' RACE reads, yielding one entry per CDR3 protein. The sample lists more than 1.4 million distinct CDR3 sequences; 35% to 45% were seen once. Specimen: blood. The receptors come from a woman aged 18 to 35 in good health. Both conserved end residues are part of each CDR3.

V gene: TRBV20-1; J gene: TRBJ1-2; CDR3 protein: CSARAGTEYGYTF
V gene: TRBV7-8; J gene: TRBJ2-5; CDR3 protein: CASSLGTGGFQETQYF
V gene: TRBV6-1; J gene: TRBJ1-1; CDR3 protein: CASRGTENTEAFF
V gene: TRBV25-1; J gene: TRBJ1-1; CDR3 protein: CASSVMNTEAFF
V gene: TRBV12-3/TRBV12-4; J gene: TRBJ2-3; CDR3 protein: CASSFPSGTDTQYF
V gene: TRBV12-3/TRBV12-4; J gene: TRBJ1-2; CDR3 protein: CDSSSSGYYGYTF
V gene: TRBV7-9; J gene: TRBJ2-3; CDR3 protein: CASSAKLGLNTDTQYF
V gene: TRBV10-2; J gene: TRBJ2-5; CDR3 protein: CATCRDVRETQYF
V gene: TRBV10-1; J gene: TRBJ1-2; CDR3 protein: CANSPPGTGHMDGYTF
V gene: TRBV3-1; J gene: TRBJ1-2; CDR3 protein: CASSQPGQGHGYTF
V gene: TRBV3-1; J gene: TRBJ2-1; CDR3 protein: CASSHLGGNEQFF
V gene: TRBV7-3; J gene: TRBJ2-1; CDR3 protein: CASSLGTGEVNNEQFF
V gene: TRBV15; J gene: TRBJ1-4; CDR3 protein: CATTADRGFKLFF
V gene: TRBV7-2; J gene: TRBJ2-5; CDR3 protein: CASSLTLTGASSYNEQYF
V gene: TRBV6-5; J gene: TRBJ2-1; CDR3 protein: CASSYFRDASRNEQFF
V gene: TRBV7-2; J gene: TRBJ2-2; CDR3 protein: CASSNTGELFF
V gene: TRBV6-5; J gene: TRBJ1-1; CDR3 protein: CASNLRQGRNEAFF
V gene: TRBV4-1; J gene: TRBJ2-5; CDR3 protein: CASSQFMRGEETQYF
V gene: TRBV7-9; J gene: TRBJ2-1; CDR3 protein: CASSRGTSDNEQFF
V gene: TRBV4-1; J gene: TRBJ2-1; CDR3 protein: CASTGRGYNEQFF
V gene: TRBV11-2; J gene: TRBJ2-1; CDR3 protein: CASSLLLAGVYNEQFF
V gene: TRBV5-1; J gene: TRBJ2-5; CDR3 protein: CASSWGQASYNEQYF
V gene: TRBV30; J gene: TRBJ1-2; CDR3 protein: CAWRDPGTAANYGYTF
V gene: TRBV6-5; J gene: TRBJ1-5; CDR3 protein: CASSYSATGFASNQPQHF
V gene: TRBV10-3; J gene: TRBJ2-1; CDR3 protein: CAISPGLAQYNEQFF
V gene: TRBV7-9; J gene: TRBJ1-5; CDR3 protein: CASSLEVGPSNQPQHF
V gene: TRBV12-3/TRBV12-4; J gene: NA; CDR3 protein: CASSLGTNLYEQYF
V gene: TRBV3-1; J gene: TRBJ2-5; CDR3 protein: CASRLQGGERTQYF
V gene: TRBV6-5; J gene: TRBJ1-3; CDR3 protein: CASSYSYERRSGNTIYF
V gene: TRBV20-1; J gene: TRBJ2-5; CDR3 protein: CSARVKTVGETQYF
V gene: TRBV7-2; J gene: TRBJ2-1; CDR3 protein: CVSRKRGGADNEQFF
V gene: TRBV7-2; J gene: TRBJ2-3; CDR3 protein: CASSLKGVTDTQYF
V gene: TRBV29-1; J gene: TRBJ1-5; CDR3 protein: CSVGEGWDSNQPQHF
V gene: TRBV13; J gene: TRBJ2-1; CDR3 protein: CASKNQGLPYNEQFF
V gene: TRBV4-1; J gene: TRBJ1-4; CDR3 protein: CASSTQDRKNEKLFF
V gene: TRBV5-1; J gene: NA; CDR3 protein: CASSRPGTGAGVNIQYF
V gene: TRBV7-8; J gene: NA; CDR3 protein: CASSLVTGYSDEQYF
V gene: TRBV6-5; J gene: TRBJ2-5; CDR3 protein: CASSRTTGGAQYF
V gene: TRBV15; J gene: TRBJ1-5; CDR3 protein: CATSRDGNSNQPQHF
V gene: TRBV20-1; J gene: TRBJ2-1; CDR3 protein: CSVRESPYNEQFF
V gene: TRBV11-2; J gene: TRBJ2-1; CDR3 protein: CASSSILADSYNEQFF